This TCR beta chain was found in a study of T-cell memory formation after mild COVID-19. Background on the study: Largely donor-specific TCR clusters were found. Notes on the study in general: The main location of contracting CD4+ clones was CM and EM, and that of contracting CD8+ clones was EMRA.

A word on this clonotype: As yet, its antigen is unknown.

TCRdb ran MiXCR on the 5' RACE reads and lists one entry per CDR3 protein. The sample contains 90,000 to 130,000 distinct CDR3 sequences, 15% to 20% of which appear only once. Germline CDR1 LGHDT, CDR2 YNNKEL (reference sequence). Trimming cost V 3 bases and J 3 bases, with 4 bases left between them. This CDR3 is built from 12 residues. The V call is TRBV3-1, the J call TRBJ2-3; no clear D. Sample: PBMCs or a T cell subset sorted from them (not recorded which). The TCR originated in a man between 18 and 35 years old who had mild COVID-19 (a few samples of this study predate the infection). Cell type and time point are not known. The CDR3 sequence is CASSHGTDTQYF. CDR3 coding DNA: TGTGCCAGCAGCCATGGGACAGATACGCAGTATTTT.